The entry below gives a single T cell receptor (beta chain) sequence along with its context. The data are from a study of somatic mutations in cytotoxic T cells in rheumatoid arthritis. Study background: Certain T-cell populations stained with V beta antibodies were FACS-sorted to nearly 100% purity, and V beta1+ cells were TCRB-sequenced.

With 1 base removed from V and 6 bases from J, the gap between germline ends came to 14 bases. The CDR3 contains 15 residues. CDR1 is SGHRS and CDR2 is YFSETQ in the germline V gene. The table came from immunoSEQ multiplex PCR; TCRdb's copy has only in-frame clones and leaves some out. The table shows under 20,000 clones, with around 85% occurring only once. This chain joins TRBV5-1 and TRBJ2-1; TRBD2 is a possible D gene (6 bases). The specimen sequenced was CD8+ T cells sorted from blood. This TCR came from a man between 35 and 55 years old in good health. The CDR3 is CASSLMHRTTNEQFF. CDR3 DNA: TGCGCCAGCAGCTTGATGCACCGGACTACCAATGAGCAGTTCTTC.